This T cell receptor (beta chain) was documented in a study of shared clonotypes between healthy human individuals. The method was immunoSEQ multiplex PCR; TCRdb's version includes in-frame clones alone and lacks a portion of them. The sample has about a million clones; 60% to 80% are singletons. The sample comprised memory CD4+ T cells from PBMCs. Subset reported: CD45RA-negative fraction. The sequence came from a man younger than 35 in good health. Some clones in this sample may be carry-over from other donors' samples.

CDR3 nucleotides: TGTGCCAGTAGGACGACTAGCCCTACCTACGAGCAGTACTTC. Protein product: CASRTTSPTYEQYF. The chain combines TRBV19 with TRBJ2-7, with 7 positions matching TRBD2. Germline CDR1 is LNHDA and CDR2 is SQIVND (reference sequence). Trimming at V came to 6 bases and at J to 2 bases, leaving 7 bases not matched to a gene. CDR3 length: 14 residues.